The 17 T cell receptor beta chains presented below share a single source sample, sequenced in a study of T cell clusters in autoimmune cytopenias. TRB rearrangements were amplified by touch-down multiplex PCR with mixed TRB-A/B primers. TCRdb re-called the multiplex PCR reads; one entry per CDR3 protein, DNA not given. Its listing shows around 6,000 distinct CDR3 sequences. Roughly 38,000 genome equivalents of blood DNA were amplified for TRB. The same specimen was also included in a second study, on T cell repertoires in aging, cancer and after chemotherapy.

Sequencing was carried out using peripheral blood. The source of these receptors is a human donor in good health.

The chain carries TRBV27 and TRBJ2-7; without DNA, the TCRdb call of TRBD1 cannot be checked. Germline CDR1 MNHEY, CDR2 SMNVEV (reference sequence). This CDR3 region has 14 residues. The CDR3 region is CASSLSPGAYEQYF.

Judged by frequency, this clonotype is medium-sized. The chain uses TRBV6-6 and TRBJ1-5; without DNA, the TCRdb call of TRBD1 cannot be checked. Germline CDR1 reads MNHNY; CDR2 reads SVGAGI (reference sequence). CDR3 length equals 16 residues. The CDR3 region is CASSYVVGGGDQPQHF.

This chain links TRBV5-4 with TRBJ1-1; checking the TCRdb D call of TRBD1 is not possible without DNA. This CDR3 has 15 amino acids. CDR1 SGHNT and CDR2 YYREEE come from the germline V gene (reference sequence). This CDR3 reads CASSPAGTVNTEAFF.

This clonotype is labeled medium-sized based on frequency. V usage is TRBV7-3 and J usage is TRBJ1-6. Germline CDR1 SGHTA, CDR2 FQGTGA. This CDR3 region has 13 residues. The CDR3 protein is CASSWGGESPLHF.

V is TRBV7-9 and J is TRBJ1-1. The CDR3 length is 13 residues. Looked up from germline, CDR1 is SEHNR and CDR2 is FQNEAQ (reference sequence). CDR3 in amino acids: CASSFEGPTEAFF.

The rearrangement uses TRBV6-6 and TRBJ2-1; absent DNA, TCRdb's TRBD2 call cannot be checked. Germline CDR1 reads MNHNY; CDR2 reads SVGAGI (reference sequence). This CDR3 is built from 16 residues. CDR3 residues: CASSPTSGMPRNEQFF.

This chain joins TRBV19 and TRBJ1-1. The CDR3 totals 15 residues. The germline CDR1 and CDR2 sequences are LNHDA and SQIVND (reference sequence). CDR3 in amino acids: CASSIIPDSNTEAFF.

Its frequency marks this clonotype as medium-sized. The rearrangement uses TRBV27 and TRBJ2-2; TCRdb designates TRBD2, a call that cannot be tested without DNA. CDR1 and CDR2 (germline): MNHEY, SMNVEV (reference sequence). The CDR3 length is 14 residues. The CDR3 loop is CASSLKGPRGELFF.

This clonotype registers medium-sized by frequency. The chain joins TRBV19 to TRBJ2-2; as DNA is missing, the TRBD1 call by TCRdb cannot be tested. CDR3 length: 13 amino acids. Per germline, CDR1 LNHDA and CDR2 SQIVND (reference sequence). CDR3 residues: CASRRDGTGELFF.

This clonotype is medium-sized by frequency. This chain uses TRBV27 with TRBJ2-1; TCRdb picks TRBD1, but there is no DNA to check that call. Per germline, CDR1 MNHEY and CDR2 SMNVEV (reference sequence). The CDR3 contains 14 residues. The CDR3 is CASSLSGSPREQFF.

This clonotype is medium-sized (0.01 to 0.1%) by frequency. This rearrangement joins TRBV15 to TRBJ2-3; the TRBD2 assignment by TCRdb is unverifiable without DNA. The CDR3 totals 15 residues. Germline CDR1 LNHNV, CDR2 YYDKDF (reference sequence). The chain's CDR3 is CATSRASGPTDTQYF.

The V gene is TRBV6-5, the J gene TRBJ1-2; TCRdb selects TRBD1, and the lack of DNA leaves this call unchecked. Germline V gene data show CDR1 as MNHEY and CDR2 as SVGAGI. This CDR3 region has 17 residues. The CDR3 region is CASSDRGMGAPNYGYTF.

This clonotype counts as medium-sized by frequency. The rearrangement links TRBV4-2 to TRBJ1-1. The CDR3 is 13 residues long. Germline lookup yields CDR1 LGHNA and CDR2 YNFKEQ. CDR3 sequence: CASRLDINTEAFF.

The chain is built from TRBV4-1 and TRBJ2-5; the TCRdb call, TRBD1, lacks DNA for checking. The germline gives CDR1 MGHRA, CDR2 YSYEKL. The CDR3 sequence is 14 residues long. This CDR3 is CASSSLGGRETQYF.

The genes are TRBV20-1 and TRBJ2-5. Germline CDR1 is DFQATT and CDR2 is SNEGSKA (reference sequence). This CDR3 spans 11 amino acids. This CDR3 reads CSAQNQETQYF.

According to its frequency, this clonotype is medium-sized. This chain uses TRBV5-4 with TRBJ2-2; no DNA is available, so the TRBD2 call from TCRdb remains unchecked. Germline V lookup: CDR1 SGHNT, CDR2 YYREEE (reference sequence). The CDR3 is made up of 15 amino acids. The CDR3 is CASSSTSGRTGELFF. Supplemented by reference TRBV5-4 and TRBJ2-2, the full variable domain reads ETGVTQSPTHLIKTRGQQVTLRCSSQSGHNTVSWYQQALGQGPQFIFQYYREEENGRGNFPPRFSGLQFPNYSSELNVNALELDDSALYLCASSSTSGRTGELFFGEGSRLTVL.

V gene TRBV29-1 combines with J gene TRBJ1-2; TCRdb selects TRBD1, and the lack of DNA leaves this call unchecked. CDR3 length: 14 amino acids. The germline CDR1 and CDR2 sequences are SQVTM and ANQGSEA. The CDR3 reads CSVARSGGYSGYTF.